The 17 T cell receptor beta chains below all came from one sample that was sequenced in a study of blood T cell repertoires in COVID-19. Using immunoSEQ multiplex PCR, the repertoire was profiled, and TCRdb retains in-frame clones only, with some absent. The table has fewer than 85,000 clones, roughly 85% seen once; the top ten hold roughly 5%. The specimen sequenced was peripheral blood. The receptors derive from a man aged 80 or over with acute or convalescent COVID-19.

The J gene is TRBJ2-1, the V gene TRBV3-1 (or the pseudogene TRBV3-2); 7 nucleotides line up with TRBD2. The germline CDR1 and CDR2 sequences are LGHDT and YNNKEL (reference sequence). The CDR3 is 18 residues long. With 3 bases clipped from V and 7 bases from J, the junction kept 18 bases outside the gene matches. CDR3 coding DNA: TGTGCCAGCAGCCATTCCCCGCCGGAGGCGGGAGCGGGAAATGAGCAGTTCTTC. This codes for CASSHSPPEAGAGNEQFF.

The rearrangement links TRBV10-3 to TRBJ1-4, with 9 bases fitting TRBD1. Losses at the gene ends were 4 bases for V and 0 bases for J; bases not matched to a gene: 9. Germline lookup yields CDR1 ENHRY and CDR2 SYGVKD. The CDR3 extends over 18 amino acids. CDR3 bases: TGTGCCATCAGTGGACAGGGGGACCCCCACACAACTAATGAAAAACTGTTTTTT. Amino acid sequence: CAISGQGDPHTTNEKLFF.

The chain is built from TRBV19 and TRBJ1-5, with D unclear. Trimming pared 7 bases from V and 0 bases from J, leaving 10 bases between. CDR3 length equals 14 residues. CDR1 is LNHDA and CDR2 is SQIVND in the germline V gene (reference sequence). In DNA form, the CDR3 reads TGTGCCAGTAACCGGGAGCATAGCAATCAGCCCCAGCATTTT. This gives the protein CASNREHSNQPQHF.

The chain carries TRBV3-1 (or the pseudogene TRBV3-2) and TRBJ2-5; tentatively, D is TRBD2 (7 bases). Between the trimmed V and J ends, which lost 4 bases and 5 bases, there was a span of 14 bases. The CDR3 extends over 14 amino acids. Germline V gives CDR1 LGHDT, CDR2 YNNKEL (reference sequence). This chain's CDR3 is CASSLRGARETQYF. In nucleotides, the CDR3 is TGTGCCAGCAGCCTACGGGGGGCCAGGGAGACCCAGTACTTC.

The chain combines TRBV19 with TRBJ1-2; 7 nucleotides align to TRBD1. From germline, CDR1 is LNHDA and CDR2 SQIVND (reference sequence). The J segment lost 4 bases and the V segment lost 5 bases, leaving 7 bases of the junction unmatched. This CDR3 is built from 14 residues. The CDR3 bases are TGTGCCAGTAGTTGGGACAGCCAGTCCTATGGCTACACCTTC. Protein: CASSWDSQSYGYTF.

The chain joins TRBV19 to TRBJ1-2; D possibly corresponds to TRBD1 (5 bases). V lost 1 base and J lost 4, with 10 bases in between. The CDR3 length is 14 residues. CDR1 is LNHDA and CDR2 is SQIVND in the germline V gene (reference sequence). The CDR3 DNA sequence: TGTGCCAGTAGTATAGGGGGCGCAGCCTATGGCTACACCTTC. This sequence encodes CASSIGGAAYGYTF. Variable domain in full (rest from reference TRBV19 and TRBJ1-2): DGGITQSPKYLFRKEGQNVTLSCEQNLNHDAMYWYRQDPGQGLRLIYYSQIVNDFQKGDIAEGYSVSREKKESFPLTVTSAQKNPTAFYLCASSIGGAAYGYTFGSGTRLTVV.

The chain employs TRBV10-3 and TRBJ2-2; D possibly corresponds to TRBD2 (6 bases). Germline V lookup: CDR1 ENHRY, CDR2 SYGVKD. The CDR3 has 15 residues. V was trimmed by 0 bases and J by 7 bases, leaving 12 bases between them. In DNA, the CDR3 is TGTGCCATCAGTGAGTCGGCAGGGAGGCGCGGGGAGCTGTTTTTT. Amino acids: CAISESAGRRGELFF.

This chain connects TRBV7-2 to TRBJ1-4; TRBD1 agrees at 7 bases. The germline gives CDR1 SGHTA, CDR2 FQGNSA. With V trimmed by 2 bases and J by 6 bases, 3 bases remained unmatched. There are 14 residues in the CDR3. CDR3 protein: CASSLQGEDEKLFF. The CDR3 region has the DNA TGTGCCAGCAGCTTACAGGGGGAGGATGAAAAACTGTTTTTT.

V gene TRBV6-5 combines with J gene TRBJ2-7; TRBD2 matches 9 bases. CDR1 is MNHEY and CDR2 is SVGAGI in the germline V gene. CDR3 length: 14 amino acids. The junction had 3 bases not matched to a gene; V was cut back by 0 bases and J by 6 bases. The CDR3 nucleotides read TGTGCCAGCAGTTACTCGCGGGAGGGCCTCGAGCAGTACTTC. Protein: CASSYSREGLEQYF.

The V call is TRBV10-1, the J call TRBJ2-7; possibly TRBD1 for D (6 bases). CDR1 is WNHNN and CDR2 is SYGVQD in the germline V gene (reference sequence). This CDR3 has 16 residues. Trimming took off 1 base at V and 3 bases at J, with 16 bases between the two ends. The CDR3 region is CASSEWYREFVYEQYF. DNA for the CDR3: TGCGCCAGCAGTGAGTGGTACAGGGAATTCGTCTACGAGCAGTACTTC.

The chain employs TRBV5-1 and TRBJ2-1, with 16 bases aligning to TRBD2. The CDR3 is 17 amino acids. The trim removed 3 bases at V and 8 bases at J, leaving 8 bases unmatched. Germline CDR1 is SGHRS and CDR2 is YFSETQ. CDR3 amino acids: CASSSGTSGGAIYEQFF. CDR3 coding DNA: TGCGCCAGCAGCTCCGGGACTAGCGGGGGGGCCATTTATGAGCAGTTCTTC.

The chain has TRBV11-2 and TRBJ2-3, with 7 bases matching TRBD2. Germline-derived CDR1 and CDR2 are SGHAT and FQNNGV. The CDR3 totals 16 residues. V was clipped by 4 bases and J by 2 bases; unmatched bases: 9. This CDR3 is CASSYTQGLTTDTQYF. The CDR3 DNA is TGTGCCAGCAGCTATACGCAGGGACTAACCACAGATACGCAGTATTTT.

In this sample, this clone turned up a few times. V usage is TRBV6-2 or TRBV6-3 and J usage is TRBJ1-1; 8 positions match TRBD1. Trimming cost V 2 bases and J 11 bases; bases outside gene matches: 1. Per germline, CDR1 MNHEY and CDR2 SVGEGT. This CDR3 has 11 residues. The CDR3 loop reads CASSYQGAAFF. For the CDR3, the DNA is TGTGCCAGCAGTTACCAGGGGGCGGCTTTCTTT.

CDR3 in amino acids: CASSQAWDRNTEAFF. CDR3 in DNA: TGTGCCAGCAGCCAGGCATGGGACAGAAACACTGAAGCTTTCTTT. The gene calls are TRBV7-2 and TRBJ1-1; 7 nucleotides agree with TRBD1. The germline V gene encodes CDR1 SGHTA and CDR2 FQGNSA. This CDR3 contains 15 residues. The V gene end was trimmed by 5 bases and the J gene end by 2 bases; junction bases not matched to a gene: 8.

This clone appeared once. CDR3 sequence reads: CASSLGGTGHQPQHF. CDR3 nucleotide sequence: TGTGCCAGCAGCTTGGGAGGGACAGGGCATCAGCCCCAGCATTTT. This chain links TRBV5-5 with TRBJ1-5, with 9 bases lining up with TRBD1. Germline assignment: CDR1 SGHKS and CDR2 YYEKEE (reference sequence). J lost 5 bases, V lost 0 bases, and 3 bases had no gene match. The CDR3 is 15 residues long. The entire variable domain, with the rest obtained from reference TRBV5-5 and TRBJ1-5, is as follows: DAGVTQSPTHLIKTRGQQVTLRCSPISGHKSVSWYQQVLGQGPQFIFQYYEKEERGRGNFPDRFSARQFPNYSSELNVNALLLGDSALYLCASSLGGTGHQPQHFGDGTRLSIL.

The CDR3 region is CASSPPGLAGDHEQYF. In nucleotides, the CDR3 is TGTGCCAGCTCACCCCCCGGACTAGCGGGAGACCACGAGCAGTACTTC. The rearrangement uses TRBV18 and TRBJ2-7; 13 bases line up with TRBD2. J was trimmed by 5 bases and V by 3 bases; bases with no gene match: 7. Germline CDR1 reads KGHSH; CDR2 reads LQKENI. The length of the CDR3 is 16 residues.

This clone has a handful of counts. The chain combines TRBV24-1 with TRBJ2-3, with 8 nucleotides matching TRBD2. This CDR3 region has 16 residues. Germline trimming cut 1 base from V and 6 bases from J; bases unmatched to any gene: 8. Germline V lookup: CDR1 KGHDR, CDR2 SFDVKD. CDR3 bases: TGTGCCACCAGTGATTTTGGTGGGACTAGTTTTGATACGCAGTATTTT. Amino acid sequence: CATSDFGGTSFDTQYF.